This T cell receptor (beta chain) was recorded in a study of blood T cell repertoires in COVID-19. Here immunoSEQ multiplex PCR was the method, and the copy in TCRdb shows in-frame clones only, minus some. Of some 290,000 clones listed, roughly 89% are singletons. Germline loops: CDR1 LGHNA, CDR2 YSLEER. This CDR3 has 14 amino acids. V lost 4 bases and J lost 6; bases outside the gene matches: 3. Researchers sorted participants into cohorts using their self-reported clinical history. The study counted Cohort 3 donors as recovered given two negative PCRs, clearance, or symptom resolution. The receptor's source is a woman aged 25 to 45 who had recovered from COVID-19. The sequenced sample consisted of PBMCs or T cells enriched from blood (not recorded which). The V gene is TRBV4-3, the J gene TRBJ1-6, with 7 nucleotides matching TRBD1. The CDR3 region is CASSRRQGNSPLHF. CDR3 in DNA: TGCGCCAGCAGCCGGAGACAGGGTAATTCACCCCTCCACTTT.